These 23 T cell receptor beta chains were all obtained from the same sample, sequenced in a study of human T cells and chemical hapten exposure. TCRdb redid the calling of the RACE reads with MiXCR, one entry per CDR3 protein. The sample consists of 45,000 to 60,000 distinct CDR3 sequences, 9.5% to 15% of them appearing once. Time point noted: patch test 3, about 24 weeks after DPC sensitization. The sample's treatment: therapeutic diphenylcyclopropenone sensitization with weekly scalp DPC. Sample: whole blood, taken in connection with sensitization to the hapten diphenylcyclopropenone (DPC). The source of these receptors is a man younger than 40 with alopecia areata. Some clones in this sample may be carry-over from other donors' samples.

This clonotype was observed a handful of times. The V gene is TRBV7-3, the J gene TRBJ2-1; D possibly matches TRBD1 or TRBD2 (6 bases each). Trimming left V 5 bases short and J 6 bases short, with 11 bases between. Germline V gives CDR1 SGHTA, CDR2 FQGTGA. The CDR3 runs 13 residues. The CDR3 loop reads CASSQGGPNEQFF. The CDR3 coding sequence is TGTGCCAGCAGCCAAGGGGGGCCCAATGAGCAGTTCTTC.

This clonotype was detected many times. The chain joins TRBV29-1 to TRBJ1-1; D remains ambiguous. Per the germline V gene, CDR1 is SQVTM and CDR2 is ANQGSEA. V lost 2 bases and J lost 1, with 8 bases in between. This CDR3 has 13 residues. The CDR3 reads CSVEYDQNTEAFF. The DNA for the CDR3 is TGCAGCGTTGAATACGACCAGAACACTGAAGCTTTCTTT.

This clonotype was seen a few times. The V gene is TRBV28, the J gene TRBJ2-3; the D gene is possibly TRBD2 (5 bases). The ends were cut back, 1 base at V and 2 bases at J, with 10 bases in the middle. The germline V gene encodes CDR1 MDHEN and CDR2 SYDVKM. The CDR3 runs to 15 residues. In nucleotides, the CDR3 is TGTGCCAGCAGTTTATTCGGCGGGCCCACAGATACGCAGTATTTT. Translating gives CASSLFGGPTDTQYF.

The V gene is TRBV28, the J gene TRBJ1-5; 11 bases are a match to TRBD1. CDR3 length: 16 amino acids. V gave up 6 bases and J gave up 6 bases; unmatched junction bases: 10. The germline V gene encodes CDR1 MDHEN and CDR2 SYDVKM. CDR3 bases: TGTGCCAGCAGGAACCCGGGACAGGGGGATGGTCAGCCCCAGCATTTT. Translation: CASRNPGQGDGQPQHF. The entire variable domain, with the rest obtained from reference TRBV28 and TRBJ1-5, is as follows: DVKVTQSSRYLVKRTGEKVFLECVQDMDHENMFWYRQDPGLGLRLIYFSYDVKMKEKGDIPEGYSVSREKKERFSLILESASTNQTSMYLCASRNPGQGDGQPQHFGDGTRLSIL.

This clonotype showed up many times. V and J are TRBV5-1 and TRBJ2-1; 11 bases are shared with TRBD1. Trimming removed 8 bases from V and 8 bases from J; junction bases left unmatched: 18. This CDR3 is built from 17 residues. CDR1 is SGHRS, CDR2 YFSETQ, per germline. This CDR3 reads CASPPDTGTGGNDEQFF. Written as DNA, the CDR3 is TGCGCCAGTCCGCCAGATACCGGGACAGGGGGTAACGATGAGCAGTTCTTC.

This clonotype has ten or more counts. The V call is TRBV3-1, the J call TRBJ2-7; TRBD2 might be the D (6 bases). The CDR3 contains 12 residues. V lost 1 base, J lost 6 bases, and 7 bases lay in between. Per germline, CDR1 LGHDT and CDR2 YNNKEL (reference sequence). CDR3 residues: CASSQVEGEQYF. The CDR3 nucleotides are TGTGCCAGCAGCCAAGTGGAGGGCGAGCAGTACTTC.

The table lists this clonotype with a few counts. The rearrangement links TRBV12-3 or TRBV12-4 to TRBJ2-7; D may be TRBD1 or TRBD2 (5 bases each). V shed 5 bases and J shed 2 bases, with 13 bases lying between them. This CDR3 comprises 14 residues. This CDR3 reads CASSQRDLAYEQYF. The CDR3 DNA is TGTGCCAGCAGTCAACGGGACCTAGCCTACGAGCAGTACTTC.

The chain carries TRBV7-2 and TRBJ1-5, with D possibly being TRBD1 (5 bases). Germline lookup yields CDR1 SGHTA and CDR2 FQGNSA. CDR3 length: 14 residues. V lost 1 base to trimming and J lost 7 bases, with 11 bases between them. As DNA, the CDR3 is TGTGCCAGCAGCTTAGTCAGGGTCCCCCAGCCCCAGCATTTT. Its protein is CASSLVRVPQPQHF. Together with reference TRBV7-2 and TRBJ1-5, the CDR3 gives the full variable domain: GAGVSQSPSNKVTEKGKDVELRCDPISGHTALYWYRQSLGQGLEFLIYFQGNSAPDKSGLPSDRFSAERTGGSVSTLTIQRTQQEDSAVYLCASSLVRVPQPQHFGDGTRLSIL.

This clonotype was recorded a few times. V gene TRBV7-8 combines with J gene TRBJ2-1; TRBD1 matches at 7 bases. This CDR3 contains 15 residues. Germline CDR1 reads SGHVS; CDR2 reads FQNEAQ. V lost 2 bases, J lost 10 bases, and 11 bases stayed unmatched. Written as DNA, the CDR3 is TGTGCCAGCAGCTTATATGACAGGGTTCCGAGAGAGCAGTTCTTC. Its protein is CASSLYDRVPREQFF.

Judged by abundance, this clonotype is medium-sized. The chain links TRBV6-5 to TRBJ1-2; maybe TRBD1 (5 bases). Germline lookup yields CDR1 MNHEY and CDR2 SVGAGI. Trimming shortened V by 5 bases and J by 5 bases, and 15 bases separated the two germline ends. The CDR3 length is 14 residues. The CDR3 protein is CASSRGLTRYGYTF. CDR3 DNA sequence: TGTGCCAGCAGTCGGGGCCTAACCCGGTATGGCTACACCTTC.

This chain uses TRBV12-3 or TRBV12-4 with TRBJ2-5, with D perhaps matching TRBD2 (6 bases). The CDR3 length is 14 residues. The germline V and J ends were trimmed by 2 bases and 1 base, with 8 bases remaining between them. This chain's CDR3 is CASSLNGGQETQYF. In DNA, the CDR3 is TGTGCCAGCAGTTTAAACGGGGGCCAAGAGACCCAGTACTTC.

This chain joins TRBV11-2 and TRBJ1-1; tentatively, D is TRBD1 (5 bases). This CDR3 region has 13 residues. Germline assignment: CDR1 SGHAT and CDR2 FQNNGV. Trimming pared 2 bases from V and 4 bases from J, leaving 8 bases between. CDR3 nucleotides: TGTGCCAGCAGCTTATTGGGGGGCACTGAAGCTTTCTTT. It codes for CASSLLGGTEAFF. The variable domain in full, completed from reference TRBV11-2 and TRBJ1-1, reads EAGVAQSPRYKIIEKRQSVAFWCNPISGHATLYWYQQILGQGPKLLIQFQNNGVVDDSQLPKDRFSAERLKGVDSTLKIQPAKLEDSAVYLCASSLLGGTEAFFGQGTRLTVV.

The chain employs TRBV20-1 and TRBJ2-3; TRBD1 is a possible D gene (6 bases). Germline V gene lookup returns CDR1 DFQATT and CDR2 SNEGSKA (reference sequence). V lost 5 bases and J 6 bases, leaving 12 bases between the germline ends. The CDR3 runs to 12 residues. CDR3 in DNA: TGCAGTGCTTCCAGGGGTGGGGATACGCAGTATTTT. Protein sequence: CSASRGGDTQYF.

This clonotype occurred many times. Here the CDR3 reads CASSPGLTEGFYGYTF. CDR3 nucleotide sequence: TGTGCCAGCTCACCTGGACTGACAGAAGGCTTCTATGGCTACACCTTC. The chain has TRBV18 and TRBJ1-2, with D possibly matching TRBD1 (5 bases). Trimming took off 3 bases at V and 4 bases at J, with 18 bases between the two ends. This CDR3 is 16 amino acids long. The germline V gene has CDR1 KGHSH and CDR2 LQKENI.

The genes are TRBV15 and TRBJ2-7, with D tentatively TRBD1 or TRBD2 (5 bases each). The CDR3 has 15 amino acids. V was cut by 8 bases and J by 4 bases, with 21 bases left in between. Germline V gene data show CDR1 as LNHNV and CDR2 as YYDKDF (reference sequence). DNA for the CDR3: TGTGCCACCCGGCTCCTGAAAGGGACGGTATACGAGCAGTACTTC. It codes for CATRLLKGTVYEQYF.

This clonotype was recorded many times. V is TRBV2 and J is TRBJ2-5; D might be TRBD2 (6 bases). The germline V gene has CDR1 SNHLY and CDR2 FYNNEI. The CDR3 covers 12 residues. V lost 8 bases to trimming and J lost 5 bases, with 12 bases between them. Written as DNA, the CDR3 is TGTGCCAGCGGCGGGGATGGGGAGACCCAGTACTTC. This gives the protein CASGGDGETQYF.

This clonotype was detected only a few times. The V gene is TRBV12-3 or TRBV12-4, the J gene TRBJ1-1; TRBD1 matches at 10 bases. The V segment lost 3 bases and the J segment 4 bases; nucleotides outside the gene matches: 8. The CDR3 runs to 16 residues. The CDR3 spells CASSFRDRGPSTEAFF. The CDR3 nucleotides read TGTGCCAGCAGTTTCCGGGACAGGGGACCAAGCACTGAAGCTTTCTTT.

V gene TRBV20-1 combines with J gene TRBJ2-5, with 11 bases identical to TRBD2. With 3 bases clipped from V and 2 bases from J, the junction kept 8 bases outside the gene matches. CDR1 is DFQATT and CDR2 is SNEGSKA in the germline V gene (reference sequence). The CDR3 extends over 16 amino acids. CDR3 nucleotide sequence: TGCAGTGCTAGGCGACTAGCGGGGCTCCAACAAGAGACCCAGTACTTC. Its protein product is CSARRLAGLQQETQYF.

This clonotype was found a few times. This chain joins TRBV7-2 and TRBJ2-7, with D unresolved. Germline V CDR1 and CDR2: SGHTA, FQGNSA. V was pared by 3 bases and J by 4 bases, with 4 bases between. The CDR3 length is 11 residues. CDR3 sequence (DNA): TGTGCCAGCAGCTTTAAGTACGAGCAGTACTTC. Translation gives CASSFKYEQYF.

This clonotype was picked up many times. The chain uses TRBV5-4 and TRBJ2-5; 11 bases are shared with TRBD2. Trimming took 4 bases from V and 0 from J; bases not matched to a gene: 11. The germline V gene has CDR1 SGHNT and CDR2 YYREEE (reference sequence). The CDR3 runs to 18 residues. CDR3 DNA: TGTGCCAGCAGCCGGGGGACTAGCGGTGACCCGTACCAAGAGACCCAGTACTTC. Its protein is CASSRGTSGDPYQETQYF.

CDR3 residues: CASRTRGRDYGYTF. The CDR3 coding sequence is TGTGCCAGTAGGACCAGGGGGCGAGACTATGGCTACACCTTC. V usage is TRBV19 and J usage is TRBJ1-2, with 8 positions matching TRBD1. The CDR3 contains 14 residues. Trimming took 6 bases from V and 3 from J; bases not matched to a gene: 6. The germline gives CDR1 LNHDA, CDR2 SQIVND (reference sequence).

This clonotype has at least ten counts. This chain joins TRBV5-4 and TRBJ1-5, with 9 nucleotides matching TRBD1. Trimming at V came to 3 bases and at J to 6 bases, leaving 10 bases not matched to a gene. The CDR3 covers 16 residues. Germline V gives CDR1 SGHNT, CDR2 YYREEE (reference sequence). The CDR3: CASSYYNRGQFQPQHF. The CDR3, as DNA: TGTGCCAGCAGCTACTACAACAGGGGGCAATTTCAGCCCCAGCATTTT.

The chain uses TRBV2 and TRBJ2-7; D uncertain. The germline CDR1 and CDR2 sequences are SNHLY and FYNNEI. This CDR3 region has 14 residues. V was cut by 6 bases and J by 1 base, with 13 bases left in between. In DNA, the CDR3 is TGTGCCAGCAGCCCCCGGAGACCATCCTACGAGCAGTACTTC. This encodes CASSPRRPSYEQYF. The entire variable domain, with the rest obtained from reference TRBV2 and TRBJ2-7, is as follows: EPEVTQTPSHQVTQMGQEVILRCVPISNHLYFYWYRQILGQKVEFLVSFYNNEISEKSEIFDDQFSVERPDGSNFTLKIRSTKLEDSAMYFCASSPRRPSYEQYFGPGTRLTVT.